The 10 T cell receptor beta chains listed next were all sequenced from one sample in a study of T cells in Graves' hyperthyroidism and ophthalmopathy. There were TCR beta CDR3 regions amplified from RNA transcripts. A first-round RT-PCR of the TCR CDR3 used the HTBI primer set. TCRdb re-called the multiplex PCR reads with MiXCR, one entry per CDR3 protein. The sample records about 400,000 distinct CDR3 sequences, about 15% being singletons. Input material: blood. These receptor sequences come from a woman aged 18-29 years with Graves' hyperthyroidism.

The sample holds a few counts of this clonotype. The chain carries TRBV6-1 and TRBJ1-5; D gene unclear. The V gene lost 4 bases and the J gene lost 1 base, with 11 bases spanning the gap. The CDR3 has 15 amino acids. Germline loops: CDR1 MNHNS, CDR2 SASEGT. The DNA of the CDR3 is TGTGCCAGCAGTGCCTGGACCGTAAGCAATCAGCCCCAGCATTTT. This codes for CASSAWTVSNQPQHF.

This clonotype was observed many times. The chain couples TRBV20-1 to TRBJ1-1, with D perhaps TRBD1 (6 bases). Germline V lookup: CDR1 DFQATT, CDR2 SNEGSKA (reference sequence). This CDR3 is 13 amino acids long. V was shortened by 3 bases and J by 5 bases, with 13 bases between the two germline ends. Here the CDR3 DNA reads TGCAGTGCTAGTTTAGTCAGGGGTACTGAAGCTTTCTTT. The encoded protein is CSASLVRGTEAFF.

CDR3 nucleotides: TGCAGTGCCCAAGGAGTGGGCTCGGGCAATGGCTACACCTTC. This translates into CSAQGVGSGNGYTF. The chain carries TRBV20-1 and TRBJ1-2; D unclear. This CDR3 region has 14 residues. Looked up from germline, CDR1 is DFQATT and CDR2 is SNEGSKA (reference sequence). V gave up 6 bases and J gave up 6 bases, with 20 bases separating them.

This sequence joins TRBV19 and TRBJ1-1; the D gene is possibly TRBD1 (5 bases). CDR1 is LNHDA, CDR2 SQIVND, per germline (reference sequence). The V end lost 5 bases, the J end lost 0 bases, and 13 bases lay between the germline ends. The CDR3 is made up of 15 amino acids. CDR3 sequence reads: CASSPKDRLNTEAFF. The CDR3 DNA sequence: TGTGCCAGTAGTCCAAAAGACAGACTGAACACTGAAGCTTTCTTT. The full variable domain, in which reference TRBV19 and TRBJ1-1 provide the parts outside the CDR3, is DGGITQSPKYLFRKEGQNVTLSCEQNLNHDAMYWYRQDPGQGLRLIYYSQIVNDFQKGDIAEGYSVSREKKESFPLTVTSAQKNPTAFYLCASSPKDRLNTEAFFGQGTRLTVV.

The gene calls are TRBV5-1 and TRBJ2-5; 9 bases are a match to TRBD1. V shed 3 bases and J 1 base; nucleotides not matched to a gene: 4. The CDR3 has 15 amino acids. CDR1 and CDR2 from the germline V gene are SGHRS and YFSETQ. CDR3 sequence: CASSSWDRVQETQYF. DNA for the CDR3: TGCGCCAGCAGCTCGTGGGACAGGGTCCAAGAGACCCAGTACTTC.

This clonotype was observed many times. The CDR3 bases are TGCAGTGCTAGAGAGGGGGGACAGGGCGGTTACGAGCAGTACTTC. Translation: CSAREGGQGGYEQYF. The chain links TRBV20-1 to TRBJ2-7; 9 nucleotides line up with TRBD1. Trimming took 0 bases from V and 4 from J; bases not matched to a gene: 7. CDR1 and CDR2 (germline): DFQATT, SNEGSKA (reference sequence). The CDR3 has 15 amino acids.

The V gene is TRBV19, the J gene TRBJ2-1; 9 nucleotides align to TRBD1. The CDR3 consists of 15 residues. Trimming removed 5 bases from V and 6 bases from J; junction bases left unmatched: 8. CDR1 LNHDA and CDR2 SQIVND come from the germline V gene (reference sequence). The CDR3 region is CASSPRDRVVNEQFF. CDR3 sequence (DNA): TGTGCCAGTAGTCCCCGGGACAGGGTAGTCAATGAGCAGTTCTTC.

This sequence joins TRBV18 and TRBJ2-1; D gene uncertain. The CDR3 is 14 residues long. V lost 2 bases, J lost 3 bases, and 8 bases lay in between. The germline CDR1 and CDR2 sequences are KGHSH and LQKENI. The CDR3 sequence: CASSPYADYNEQFF. Here the CDR3 DNA reads TGTGCCAGCTCACCATATGCAGACTACAATGAGCAGTTCTTC.

This clonotype was detected a few times. This sequence joins TRBV20-1 and TRBJ2-3; D may be TRBD1 or TRBD2 (6 bases each). The CDR3 is 19 amino acids. V was trimmed by 5 bases and J by 0 bases, leaving 27 bases between them. Per germline, CDR1 DFQATT and CDR2 SNEGSKA (reference sequence). The CDR3 bases are TGCAGTGCTGGCCCCATCAGGGCGGATCTAGGGGGGAGCACAGATACGCAGTATTTT. Its translation: CSAGPIRADLGGSTDTQYF.

This clonotype was picked up a small number of times. This chain connects TRBV20-1 to TRBJ2-3; 8 positions agree with TRBD2. This CDR3 contains 13 residues. Germline loops: CDR1 DFQATT, CDR2 SNEGSKA (reference sequence). Unmatched junction bases numbered 6, after V lost 5 bases and J lost 5 bases. This CDR3 is CSAGAGVLDTQYF. CDR3 nucleotide sequence: TGCAGTGCTGGAGCGGGAGTTCTAGATACGCAGTATTTT.